This TCR beta chain was observed in a study of blood T cell dynamics during melanoma immunotherapy. The time point is: week 3, after first cycle of checkpoint inhibitor. Assay: immunoSEQ multiplex PCR; the TCRdb copy retains only in-frame clones and omits some. The sample has approximately 11,000 clones, 75% to 85% seen once. The table lists this clone with a few counts. In germline, CDR1 is SGHRS, CDR2 YFSETQ. This CDR3 region has 13 residues. The V and J ends lost 7 bases and 3 bases, in that order; junction bases with no gene match: 6. The receptor was isolated from a human donor with melanoma. The chain has TRBV5-1 and TRBJ2-7; 8 positions match TRBD1. The sample here was blood, taken from a patient treated with checkpoint blockade. The DNA for the CDR3 is TGCGCCAGCGCGAAGACAGGGGACTACGAGCAGTACGTC. This sequence encodes CASAKTGDYEQYV.